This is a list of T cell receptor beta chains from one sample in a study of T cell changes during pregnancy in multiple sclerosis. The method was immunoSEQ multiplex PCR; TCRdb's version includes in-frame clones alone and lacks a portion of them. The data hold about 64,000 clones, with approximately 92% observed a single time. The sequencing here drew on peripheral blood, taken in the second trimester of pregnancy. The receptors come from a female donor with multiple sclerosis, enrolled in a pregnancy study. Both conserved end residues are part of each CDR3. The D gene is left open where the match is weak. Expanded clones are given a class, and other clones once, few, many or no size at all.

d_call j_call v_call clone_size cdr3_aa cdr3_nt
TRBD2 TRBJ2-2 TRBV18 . CASSPRISREGSAGELFF TGTGCCAGCTCACCACGCATCTCGCGGGAGGGATCGGCCGGGGAGCTGTTTTTT
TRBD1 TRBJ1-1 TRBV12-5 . CASGDPTGGTEAFF TGTGCTAGTGGTGATCCGACAGGGGGCACTGAAGCTTTCTTT
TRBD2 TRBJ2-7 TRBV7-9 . CASSSPGLGYEQYF TGTGCCAGCAGCTCTCCGGGACTAGGCTACGAGCAGTACTTC
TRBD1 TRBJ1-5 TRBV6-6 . CASRNGQEFNQPQHF TGTGCCAGCAGAAACGGACAGGAGTTCAATCAGCCCCAGCATTTT
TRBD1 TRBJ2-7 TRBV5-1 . CASSSGQGSYEQYF TGCGCCAGCAGCTCTGGACAGGGTTCCTACGAGCAGTACTTC
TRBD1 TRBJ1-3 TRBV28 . CASRYETGGAGNTIYF TGTGCCAGCAGGTATGAGACAGGGGGCGCGGGAAACACCATATATTTT
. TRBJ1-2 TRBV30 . CAWIRSALAGGGYTF TGTGCCTGGATAAGATCCGCCTTGGCGGGAGGCGGCTACACCTTC
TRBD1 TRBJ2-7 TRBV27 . CASSLRGQVITYEQYF TGTGCCAGCAGTTTACGGGGACAGGTGATCACCTACGAGCAGTACTTC
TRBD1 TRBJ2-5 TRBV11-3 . CASSPGTGGPRETQYF TGTGCCAGCAGCCCGGGGACAGGGGGCCCCCGAGAGACCCAGTACTTC
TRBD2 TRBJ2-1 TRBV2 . CASSEGSGRVNEQFF TGTGCCAGCAGTGAAGGTAGCGGGAGGGTCAATGAGCAGTTCTTC
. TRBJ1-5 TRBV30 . CAWSAGQSVRVPQHF TGTGCCTGGAGTGCCGGACAGTCGGTCCGGGTGCCCCAGCATTTT
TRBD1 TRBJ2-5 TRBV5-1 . CASSKGTGRETQYF TGCGCCAGCAGCAAAGGGACAGGGCGTGAGACCCAGTACTTC
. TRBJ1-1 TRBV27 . CASSLGGWTEAFF TGTGCCAGCAGTTTGGGGGGATGGACTGAAGCTTTCTTT
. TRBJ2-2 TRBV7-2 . CASSFFSSRAGNTGELFF TGTGCCAGCAGCTTTTTTAGCTCCAGGGCCGGGAACACCGGGGAGCTGTTTTTT
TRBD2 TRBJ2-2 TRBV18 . CASSPGGGRRPLNTGELFF TGTGCCAGCTCACCAGGGGGGGGACGGCGCCCTTTGAACACCGGGGAGCTGTTTTTT
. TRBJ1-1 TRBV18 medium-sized CASSPGAGRAEAFF TGTGCCAGCTCACCGGGAGCAGGGAGGGCTGAAGCTTTCTTT
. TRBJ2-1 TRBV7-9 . CASSSTRVEQFF TGTGCCAGCAGCTCGACGAGGGTCGAGCAGTTCTTC
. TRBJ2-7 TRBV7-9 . CASSFIRGQAYEQYF TGTGCCAGCAGCTTTATTCGGGGACAAGCCTACGAGCAGTACTTC
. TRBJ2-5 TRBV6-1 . CASSGTTTQETQYF TGTGCCAGCAGTGGTACTACTACTCAAGAGACCCAGTACTTC
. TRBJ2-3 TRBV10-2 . CASSEPVLESTDTQYF TGCGCCAGCAGTGAGCCTGTTTTAGAGAGCACAGATACGCAGTATTTT
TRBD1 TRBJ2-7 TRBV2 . CASTAGQGKWYEQYF TGTGCCAGCACCGCGGGACAGGGAAAATGGTACGAGCAGTACTTC
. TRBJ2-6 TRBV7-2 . CASSLQFSGANVLTF TGTGCCAGCAGTCTACAGTTCTCTGGGGCCAACGTCCTGACTTTC
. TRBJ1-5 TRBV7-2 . CASSLWTADQPQHF TGTGCCAGCAGCTTATGGACAGCCGATCAGCCCCAGCATTTT
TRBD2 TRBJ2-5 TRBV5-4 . CASSWGGAETQYF TGTGCCAGCAGCTGGGGAGGGGCGGAGACCCAGTACTTC
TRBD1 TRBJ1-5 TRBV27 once CASSQTGNNQPQHF TGTGCCAGCAGCCAGACAGGGAACAATCAGCCCCAGCATTTT
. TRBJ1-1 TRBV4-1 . CASSLRDTLMNTEAFF TGCGCCAGCAGCCTCCGGGACACCCTTATGAACACTGAAGCTTTCTTT
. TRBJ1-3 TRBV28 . CASRSPGSGNTIYF TGTGCCAGCAGGTCCCCCGGCTCTGGAAACACCATATATTTT
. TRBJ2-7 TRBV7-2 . CASSLTWSYEQYF TGTGCCAGCAGCTTGACTTGGAGCTACGAGCAGTACTTC
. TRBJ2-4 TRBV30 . CAWSVREGQKAKNIQYF TGTGCCTGGAGTGTACGCGAAGGACAGAAAGCCAAAAACATTCAGTACTTC
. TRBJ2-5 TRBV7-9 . CASSLVGGAVETQYF TGTGCCAGCAGCTTAGTGGGGGGGGCGGTGGAGACCCAGTACTTC
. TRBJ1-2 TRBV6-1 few CASSIGLEYGYTF TGTGCCAGCAGCATCGGACTTGAGTATGGCTACACCTTC
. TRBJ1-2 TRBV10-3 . CAISESPQGILSGYTF TGTGCCATCAGTGAGTCTCCCCAGGGAATACTCAGTGGCTACACCTTC
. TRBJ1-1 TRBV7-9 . CASSFSGSVTEAFF TGTGCCAGCAGCTTCTCAGGGTCGGTAACTGAAGCTTTCTTT
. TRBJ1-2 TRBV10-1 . CARGRVGVYGYTF TGCGCCCGGGGGAGGGTAGGGGTCTATGGCTACACCTTC
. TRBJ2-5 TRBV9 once CASSATGLWETQYF TGTGCCAGCAGCGCCACAGGGCTTTGGGAGACCCAGTACTTC
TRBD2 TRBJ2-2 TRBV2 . CASRPTSGRTGELFF TGTGCCAGCAGGCCGACTAGCGGGAGGACCGGGGAGCTGTTTTTT
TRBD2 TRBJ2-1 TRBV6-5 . CASSSSGSASYNEQFF TGTGCCAGCAGTTCTAGCGGGAGCGCCTCCTACAATGAGCAGTTCTTC
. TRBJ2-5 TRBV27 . CASSSPQETQYF TGTGCCAGCAGTTCCCCACAAGAGACCCAGTACTTC
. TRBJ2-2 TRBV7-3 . CASSSLAPTGELFF TGTGCCAGCAGCTCGCTAGCTCCAACCGGGGAGCTGTTTTTT
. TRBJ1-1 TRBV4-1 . CASSQVGGNTEAFF TGCGCCAGCAGCCAAGTTGGAGGGAACACTGAAGCTTTCTTT
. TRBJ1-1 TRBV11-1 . CATKEGDVSTEAFF TGTGCCACCAAAGAGGGGGACGTGAGCACTGAAGCTTTCTTT
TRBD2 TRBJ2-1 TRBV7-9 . CASSLGLAGGFSYNEQFF TGTGCCAGCAGCCTCGGACTAGCGGGAGGGTTCTCCTACAATGAGCAGTTCTTC
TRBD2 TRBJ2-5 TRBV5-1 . CASRLEGHGGETQYF TGCGCCAGCAGACTGGAGGGCCACGGGGGGGAGACCCAGTACTTC
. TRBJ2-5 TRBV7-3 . CASSSTFGETQYF TGTGCCAGCAGTTCTACTTTCGGAGAGACCCAGTACTTC
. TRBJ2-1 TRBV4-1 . CASSLNSYNEQFF TGCGCCAGCAGCCTGAATAGTTACAATGAGCAGTTCTTC